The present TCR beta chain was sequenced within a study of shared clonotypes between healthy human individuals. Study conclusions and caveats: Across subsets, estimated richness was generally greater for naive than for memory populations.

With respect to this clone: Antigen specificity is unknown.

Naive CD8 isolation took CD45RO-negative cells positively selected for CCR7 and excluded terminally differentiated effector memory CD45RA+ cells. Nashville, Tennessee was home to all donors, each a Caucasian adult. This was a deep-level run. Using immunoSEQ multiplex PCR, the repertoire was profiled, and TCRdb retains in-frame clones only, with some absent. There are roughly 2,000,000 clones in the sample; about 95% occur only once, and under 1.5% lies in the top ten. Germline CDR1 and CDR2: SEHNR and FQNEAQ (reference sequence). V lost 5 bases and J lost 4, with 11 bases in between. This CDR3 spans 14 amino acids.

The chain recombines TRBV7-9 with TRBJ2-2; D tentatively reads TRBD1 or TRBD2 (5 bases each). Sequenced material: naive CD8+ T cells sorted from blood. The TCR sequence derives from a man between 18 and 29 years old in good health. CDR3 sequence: CASSRGGGTGELFF. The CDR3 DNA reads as TGTGCCAGCAGCCGAGGTGGGGGCACCGGGGAGCTGTTTTTT. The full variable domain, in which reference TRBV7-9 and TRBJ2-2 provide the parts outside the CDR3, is DTGVSQNPRHKITKRGQNVTFRCDPISEHNRLYWYRQTLGQGPEFLTYFQNEAQLEKSRLLSDRFSAERPKGSFSTLEIQRTEQGDSAMYLCASSRGGGTGELFFGEGSRLTVL.